The present T cell receptor beta chain was sequenced within a study of T cell responses to AZD1222 COVID-19 vaccine. Across the whole study: Timing groups of about 4 and about 12 weeks for second doses were pooled. Study findings and constraints: Baseline testing showed seropositivity in only a handful of AZD1222 recipients. Donor demographics were predominantly white British with a female majority; clonal diversity may be underestimated.

The assay was immunoSEQ multiplex PCR, and TCRdb's table has in-frame clones only and misses some. The data hold over 70,000 clones, with roughly 85% observed a single time. As concerns this clone: The antigen remains undetermined.

The TCR comes from an adult in good health. The source material was peripheral blood, sampled on day 0 of AZD1222 vaccination.

As DNA, the CDR3 is TGTGCCACCTACAACGAGGGGGCAAGGGGCTACACCTTC. Translated, it gives CATYNEGARGYTF. V gene TRBV24-1 combines with J gene TRBJ1-2; 7 bases are shared with TRBD1. The V gene's germline CDR1 is KGHDR and CDR2 SFDVKD. J gave up 8 bases and V 9 bases, and 11 bases lay outside the gene matches. The CDR3 covers 13 residues.